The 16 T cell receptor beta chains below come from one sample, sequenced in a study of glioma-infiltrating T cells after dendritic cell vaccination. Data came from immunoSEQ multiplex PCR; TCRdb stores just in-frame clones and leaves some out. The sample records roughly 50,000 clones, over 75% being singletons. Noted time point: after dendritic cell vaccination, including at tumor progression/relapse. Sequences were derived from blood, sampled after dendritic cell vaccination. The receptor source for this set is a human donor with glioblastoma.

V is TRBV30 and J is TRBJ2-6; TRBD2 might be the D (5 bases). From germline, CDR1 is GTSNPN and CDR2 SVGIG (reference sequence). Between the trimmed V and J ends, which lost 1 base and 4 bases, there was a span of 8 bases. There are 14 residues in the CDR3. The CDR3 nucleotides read TGTGCCTGGAGTGCGGGGTCGGGGGCCAACGTCCTGACTTTC. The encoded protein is CAWSAGSGANVLTF.

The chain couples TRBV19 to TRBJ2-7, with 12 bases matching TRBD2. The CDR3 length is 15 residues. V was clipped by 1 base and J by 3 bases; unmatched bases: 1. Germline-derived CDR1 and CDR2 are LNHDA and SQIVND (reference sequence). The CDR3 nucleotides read TGTGCCAGTAGTATAGGGACTAGCGGGAACTACGAGCAGTACTTC. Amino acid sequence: CASSIGTSGNYEQYF.

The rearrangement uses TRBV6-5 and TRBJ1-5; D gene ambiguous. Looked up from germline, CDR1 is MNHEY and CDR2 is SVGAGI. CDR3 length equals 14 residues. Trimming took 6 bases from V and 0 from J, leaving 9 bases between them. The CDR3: CASRRLGSNQPQHF. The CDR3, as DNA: TGTGCCAGCAGGCGACTTGGTAGCAATCAGCCCCAGCATTTT.

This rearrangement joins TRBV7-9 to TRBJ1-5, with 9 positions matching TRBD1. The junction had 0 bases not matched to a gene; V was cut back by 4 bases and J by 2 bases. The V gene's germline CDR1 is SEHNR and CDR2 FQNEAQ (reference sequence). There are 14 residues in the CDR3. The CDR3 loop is CASSWDRGNQPQHF. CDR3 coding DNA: TGTGCCAGCAGCTGGGACAGGGGCAATCAGCCCCAGCATTTT.

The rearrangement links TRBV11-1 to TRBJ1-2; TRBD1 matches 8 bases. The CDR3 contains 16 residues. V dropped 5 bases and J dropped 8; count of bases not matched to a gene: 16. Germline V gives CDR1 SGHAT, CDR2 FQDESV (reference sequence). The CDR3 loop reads CASSPSNGQGRSGYTF. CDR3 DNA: TGTGCCAGCAGCCCATCCAACGGACAGGGAAGGAGCGGCTACACCTTC.

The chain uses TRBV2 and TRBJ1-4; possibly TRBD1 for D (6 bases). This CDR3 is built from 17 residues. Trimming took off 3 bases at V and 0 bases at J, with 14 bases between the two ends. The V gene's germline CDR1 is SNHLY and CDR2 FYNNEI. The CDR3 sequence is CASSDRRTDTTNEKLFF. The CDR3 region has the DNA TGTGCCAGCAGTGACCGCCGGACAGACACAACTAATGAAAAACTGTTTTTT. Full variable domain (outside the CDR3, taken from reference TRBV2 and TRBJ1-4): EPEVTQTPSHQVTQMGQEVILRCVPISNHLYFYWYRQILGQKVEFLVSFYNNEISEKSEIFDDQFSVERPDGSNFTLKIRSTKLEDSAMYFCASSDRRTDTTNEKLFFGSGTQLSVL.

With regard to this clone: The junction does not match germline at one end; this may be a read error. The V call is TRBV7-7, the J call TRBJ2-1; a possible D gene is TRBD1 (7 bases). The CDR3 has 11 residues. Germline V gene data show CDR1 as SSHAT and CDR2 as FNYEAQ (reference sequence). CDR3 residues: CASSQGGEQFF. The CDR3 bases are TGTGCTAGCAGCCAGGGGGGCGAGCAGTTCTTC.

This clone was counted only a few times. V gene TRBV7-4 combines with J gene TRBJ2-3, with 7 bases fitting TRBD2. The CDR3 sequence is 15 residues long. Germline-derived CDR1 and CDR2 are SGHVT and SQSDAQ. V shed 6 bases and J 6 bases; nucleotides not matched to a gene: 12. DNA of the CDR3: TGTGCCAGCAGATTTGATAGCGGGTTAGTGGATACGCAGTATTTT. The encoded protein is CASRFDSGLVDTQYF.

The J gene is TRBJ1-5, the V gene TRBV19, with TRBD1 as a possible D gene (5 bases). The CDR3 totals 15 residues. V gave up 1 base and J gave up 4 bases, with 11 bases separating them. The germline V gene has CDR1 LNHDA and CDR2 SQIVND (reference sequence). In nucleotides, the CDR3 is TGTGCCAGTAGTATAGTTGCCCGGGGGAATCAGCCCCAGCATTTT. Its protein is CASSIVARGNQPQHF. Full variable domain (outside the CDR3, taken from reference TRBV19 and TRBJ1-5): DGGITQSPKYLFRKEGQNVTLSCEQNLNHDAMYWYRQDPGQGLRLIYYSQIVNDFQKGDIAEGYSVSREKKESFPLTVTSAQKNPTAFYLCASSIVARGNQPQHFGDGTRLSIL.

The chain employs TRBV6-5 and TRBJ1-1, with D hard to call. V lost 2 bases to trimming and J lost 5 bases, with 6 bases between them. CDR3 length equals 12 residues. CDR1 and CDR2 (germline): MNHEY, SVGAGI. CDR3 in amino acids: CASSYGETEAFF. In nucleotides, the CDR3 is TGTGCCAGCAGTTACGGGGAGACTGAAGCTTTCTTT.

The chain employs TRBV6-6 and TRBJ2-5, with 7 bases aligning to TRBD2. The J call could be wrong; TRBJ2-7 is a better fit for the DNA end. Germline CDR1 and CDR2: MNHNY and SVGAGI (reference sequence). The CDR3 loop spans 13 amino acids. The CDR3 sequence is CAIRPAGVYEQYF. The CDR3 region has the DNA TGTGCCATCCGACCCGCGGGAGTCTACGAGCAGTACTTC.

This CDR3 is CASSSWDRAYEQYF. The CDR3 DNA reads as TGTGCCAGCAGCTCCTGGGACAGGGCCTACGAGCAGTACTTC. This chain connects TRBV7-9 to TRBJ2-7; 9 positions match TRBD1. CDR1 and CDR2 (germline): SEHNR, FQNEAQ (reference sequence). The CDR3 runs 14 residues. Losses at the gene ends were 4 bases for V and 2 bases for J; bases not matched to a gene: 3.

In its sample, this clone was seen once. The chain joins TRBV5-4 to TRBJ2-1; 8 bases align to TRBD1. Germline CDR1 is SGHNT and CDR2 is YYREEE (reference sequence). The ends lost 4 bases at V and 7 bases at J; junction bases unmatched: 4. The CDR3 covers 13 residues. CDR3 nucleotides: TGTGCCAGCAGCCCCGACAGGGGAAATGAGCAGTTCTTC. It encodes CASSPDRGNEQFF.

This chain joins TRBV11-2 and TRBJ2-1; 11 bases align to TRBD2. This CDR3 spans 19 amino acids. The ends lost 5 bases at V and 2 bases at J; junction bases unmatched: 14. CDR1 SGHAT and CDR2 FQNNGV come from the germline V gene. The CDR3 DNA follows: TGTGCCAGCAGCCCTCTGAGGGGTAGCGGGAGGGGACCCTACAATGAGCAGTTCTTC. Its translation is CASSPLRGSGRGPYNEQFF.

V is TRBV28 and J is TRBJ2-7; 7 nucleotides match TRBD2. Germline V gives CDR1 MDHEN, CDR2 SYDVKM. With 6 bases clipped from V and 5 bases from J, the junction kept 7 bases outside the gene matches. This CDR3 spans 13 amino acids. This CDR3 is CASRETSTHEQYF. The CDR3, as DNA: TGTGCCAGCAGGGAGACTAGCACCCACGAGCAGTACTTC.

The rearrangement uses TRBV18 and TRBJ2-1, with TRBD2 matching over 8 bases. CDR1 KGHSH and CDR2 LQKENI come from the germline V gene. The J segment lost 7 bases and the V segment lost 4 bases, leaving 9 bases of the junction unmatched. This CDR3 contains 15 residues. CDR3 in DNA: TGTGCCAGCTCACTAAAAGCGGGAGCGCCTAATGAGCAGTTCTTC. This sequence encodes CASSLKAGAPNEQFF.